A selection of T cell receptor beta chains follows, all from one sample in a study of T cells in Graves' hyperthyroidism and ophthalmopathy. In TCRdb, the multiplex PCR reads were re-called with MiXCR into one record per CDR3 protein. The repertoire holds some 510,000 distinct CDR3 sequences, less than 25% seen once, with more than 20% in the top ten. The sample taken for sequencing was blood. The source is a man between 18 and 35 years old with Graves' hyperthyroidism. Each CDR3 is given with its conserved first and last residue. Each record gives: J gene, V gene, CDR3 protein.

j_call: TRBJ2-7
v_call: TRBV6-1
cdr3_aa: CASRKTGSHEQYF

j_call: TRBJ2-2
v_call: TRBV11-2
cdr3_aa: CASSAHYLWRGAYTGELFF

j_call: TRBJ1-2
v_call: TRBV6-1
cdr3_aa: CASRDRIYGYTF

j_call: TRBJ2-5
v_call: TRBV12-3/TRBV12-4
cdr3_aa: CASRREAGGQETQYF

j_call: TRBJ2-7
v_call: TRBV30
cdr3_aa: CAWSLSAGYEQYF

j_call: TRBJ2-7
v_call: TRBV27
cdr3_aa: CASSLSVNYEQYF

j_call: TRBJ2-5
v_call: TRBV28
cdr3_aa: CASSLPGTGTETQYF

j_call: TRBJ1-1
v_call: TRBV12-3/TRBV12-4
cdr3_aa: CASSIRTGWVAEAFF

j_call: TRBJ1-2
v_call: TRBV12-3/TRBV12-4
cdr3_aa: CASSPIGAGGYTF

j_call: TRBJ1-2
v_call: TRBV30
cdr3_aa: CAWRAQGARYGYTF

j_call: TRBJ2-2
v_call: TRBV28
cdr3_aa: CASITGTGPGELFF

j_call: TRBJ2-7
v_call: TRBV6-1
cdr3_aa: CASSPLGGWSSYEQYF

j_call: TRBJ2-3
v_call: TRBV12-3/TRBV12-4
cdr3_aa: CASSYPGTRIDTDTQYF

j_call: TRBJ1-1
v_call: TRBV4-2
cdr3_aa: CASSRRQGPTEAFF

j_call: TRBJ2-7
v_call: TRBV20-1
cdr3_aa: CSASDRTTYEQYF

j_call: TRBJ1-6
v_call: TRBV12-3/TRBV12-4
cdr3_aa: CASSLIGGASNSPLHF

j_call: TRBJ2-5
v_call: TRBV7-8
cdr3_aa: CASSPYGDGEETQYF

j_call: TRBJ2-2
v_call: TRBV6-1
cdr3_aa: CASSSGETGELFF

j_call: TRBJ1-2
v_call: TRBV12-3/TRBV12-4
cdr3_aa: CASSPSGQGNYGYTF

j_call: TRBJ2-2
v_call: TRBV12-3/TRBV12-4
cdr3_aa: CASSETTRVGRTGELFF

j_call: TRBJ2-5
v_call: TRBV12-5
cdr3_aa: CASGLDQETQYF

j_call: TRBJ2-7
v_call: TRBV6-5
cdr3_aa: CASSYSGTGLYEQYF

j_call: TRBJ1-2
v_call: TRBV6-1
cdr3_aa: CASSDRGGGYGYTF

j_call: TRBJ1-5
v_call: TRBV20-1
cdr3_aa: CSATDRNQPQHF

j_call: TRBJ2-7
v_call: TRBV30
cdr3_aa: CASTSRRDYEQYF

j_call: TRBJ2-7
v_call: TRBV9
cdr3_aa: CASSPRQDQLVEQYF

j_call: TRBJ2-5
v_call: TRBV5-5
cdr3_aa: CASSLAWGGHRETQYF

j_call: TRBJ2-7
v_call: TRBV6-5
cdr3_aa: CASSLGLAGPTYEQYF

j_call: TRBJ1-5
v_call: TRBV15
cdr3_aa: CATSRVPMSNQPQHF

j_call: TRBJ1-6
v_call: TRBV18
cdr3_aa: CASSTMTLSSYNSPLHF

j_call: TRBJ1-1
v_call: TRBV4-1
cdr3_aa: CASSQDDRAGTEAFF

j_call: TRBJ2-5
v_call: TRBV19
cdr3_aa: CASSSLGGGLQETQYF

j_call: TRBJ2-7
v_call: TRBV7-2
cdr3_aa: CASSQALLEYEQYF

j_call: TRBJ2-2
v_call: TRBV9
cdr3_aa: CASSVGRAGTTGELFF

j_call: TRBJ1-1
v_call: TRBV28
cdr3_aa: CASSFLDTEAFF

j_call: TRBJ2-2
v_call: TRBV6-1
cdr3_aa: CASSAGMGFGGELFF

j_call: TRBJ2-5
v_call: TRBV12-3/TRBV12-4
cdr3_aa: CASSQTGGGETQYF

j_call: TRBJ2-7
v_call: TRBV12-3/TRBV12-4
cdr3_aa: CASNYQGPLLGHYEQYF

j_call: TRBJ1-2
v_call: TRBV3-1
cdr3_aa: CASSQRQGIDGYTF

j_call: TRBJ1-5
v_call: TRBV20-1
cdr3_aa: CSARGGQGTNQPHHF

j_call: TRBJ2-7
v_call: TRBV18
cdr3_aa: CANSPFDRIEQYF

j_call: TRBJ1-5
v_call: TRBV30
cdr3_aa: CAWSRGDNQPQHF

j_call: TRBJ1-2
v_call: TRBV2
cdr3_aa: CASSESGQQVGYTF

j_call: TRBJ1-2
v_call: TRBV6-5
cdr3_aa: CATTAPNYGYTF

j_call: TRBJ2-2
v_call: TRBV28
cdr3_aa: CASVGGGAGELFF

j_call: TRBJ2-2
v_call: TRBV24-1
cdr3_aa: CATSAGTNTGELFF

j_call: TRBJ2-7
v_call: TRBV6-1
cdr3_aa: CASSDVGGSSYEQYF

j_call: TRBJ2-2
v_call: TRBV20-1
cdr3_aa: CSARRGTGNTGELFF

j_call: TRBJ1-1
v_call: TRBV10-1
cdr3_aa: CASSHRGTRTTEAFF

j_call: TRBJ2-7
v_call: TRBV28
cdr3_aa: CASSHLEGKGYEQYF

j_call: TRBJ1-5
v_call: TRBV12-3/TRBV12-4
cdr3_aa: CASRRTRNQPQHF

j_call: TRBJ1-5
v_call: TRBV12-3/TRBV12-4
cdr3_aa: CASSPTGAGSNQPQHF

j_call: TRBJ1-1
v_call: TRBV12-3/TRBV12-4
cdr3_aa: CASIQTGGTEAFF

j_call: TRBJ1-1
v_call: TRBV7-9
cdr3_aa: CASSLDATKNTEAFF